This entry concerns a single T cell receptor beta chain. Several immunoSEQ plates held equal portions of the genomic DNA taken from each subset. Sequencing used immunoSEQ multiplex PCR; TCRdb keeps in-frame clones, though not all of them. The sample lists hundreds of thousands of clones; about 92% were seen once. These data come from a study of shared clonotypes between healthy human individuals. Naive CD8 cells were CD45RO-negative, positively selected for CCR7, excluding terminally differentiated effector memory CD45RA+ cells. CDR3 length: 16 amino acids. Per germline, CDR1 SGHRS and CDR2 YFSETQ. The V and J ends lost 2 bases and 2 bases respectively, with 14 bases between them.

Sequencing was carried out using naive CD8+ T cells sorted from blood. The clonotype comes from a man younger than 45 in good health. The rearrangement links TRBV5-1 to TRBJ2-1, with D perhaps TRBD2 (6 bases). The DNA of the CDR3 is TGCGCCAGCAGCTTAACTTTGGGAGGCACCTACAATGAGCAGTTCTTC. Amino acids: CASSLTLGGTYNEQFF.